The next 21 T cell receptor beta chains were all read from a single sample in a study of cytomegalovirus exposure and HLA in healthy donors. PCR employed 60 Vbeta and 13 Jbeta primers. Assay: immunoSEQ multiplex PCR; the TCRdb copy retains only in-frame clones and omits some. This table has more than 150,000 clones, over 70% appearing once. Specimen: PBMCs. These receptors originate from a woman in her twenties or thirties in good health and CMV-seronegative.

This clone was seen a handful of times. The CDR3 DNA reads TGCAGCGTTGGTAGGTCTAGCGGGAGCACAGATACGCAGTATTTT. It codes for CSVGRSSGSTDTQYF. The chain joins TRBV29-1 to TRBJ2-3; 8 bases match TRBD2. Looked up from germline, CDR1 is SQVTM and CDR2 is ANQGSEA. V lost 4 bases, J lost 0 bases, and 6 bases stayed unmatched. This CDR3 has 15 residues.

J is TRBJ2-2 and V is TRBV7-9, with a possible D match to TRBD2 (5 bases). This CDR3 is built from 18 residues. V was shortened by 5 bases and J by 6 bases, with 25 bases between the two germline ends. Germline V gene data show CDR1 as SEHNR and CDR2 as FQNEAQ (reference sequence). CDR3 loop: CASSGPTLGGSKAGELFF. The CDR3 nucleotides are TGTGCCAGCAGCGGACCTACATTGGGCGGGTCAAAAGCCGGGGAGCTGTTTTTT.

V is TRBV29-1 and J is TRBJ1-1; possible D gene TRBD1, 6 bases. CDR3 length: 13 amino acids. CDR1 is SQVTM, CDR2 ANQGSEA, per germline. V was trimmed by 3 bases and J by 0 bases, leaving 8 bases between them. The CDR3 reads CSVDTGMNTEAFF. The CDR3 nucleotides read TGCAGCGTTGATACAGGGATGAACACTGAAGCTTTCTTT.

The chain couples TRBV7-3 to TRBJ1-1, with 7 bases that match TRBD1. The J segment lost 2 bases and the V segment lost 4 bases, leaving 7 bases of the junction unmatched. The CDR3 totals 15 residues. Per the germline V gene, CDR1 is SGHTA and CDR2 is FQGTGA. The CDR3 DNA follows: TGTGCCAGCAGCTCCGGCCAGGGGGGAAACACTGAAGCTTTCTTT. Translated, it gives CASSSGQGGNTEAFF.

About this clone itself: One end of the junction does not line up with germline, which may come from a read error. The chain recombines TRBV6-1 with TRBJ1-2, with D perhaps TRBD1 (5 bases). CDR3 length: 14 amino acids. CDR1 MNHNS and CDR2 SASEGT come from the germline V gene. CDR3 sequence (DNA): TGTGCCAGCAGTGTACGACAGAGCGCCTATGTCTACACCTTC. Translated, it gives CASSVRQSAYVYTF.

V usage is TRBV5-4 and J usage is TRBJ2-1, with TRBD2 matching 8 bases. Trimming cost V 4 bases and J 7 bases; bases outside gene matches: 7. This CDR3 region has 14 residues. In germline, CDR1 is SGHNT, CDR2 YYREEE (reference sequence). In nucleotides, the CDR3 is TGTGCCAGCAGCCAAGGCGGGGGGAAAAATGAGCAGTTCTTC. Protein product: CASSQGGGKNEQFF. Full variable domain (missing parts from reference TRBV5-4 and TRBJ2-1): ETGVTQSPTHLIKTRGQQVTLRCSSQSGHNTVSWYQQALGQGPQFIFQYYREEENGRGNFPPRFSGLQFPNYSSELNVNALELDDSALYLCASSQGGGKNEQFFGPGTRLTVL.

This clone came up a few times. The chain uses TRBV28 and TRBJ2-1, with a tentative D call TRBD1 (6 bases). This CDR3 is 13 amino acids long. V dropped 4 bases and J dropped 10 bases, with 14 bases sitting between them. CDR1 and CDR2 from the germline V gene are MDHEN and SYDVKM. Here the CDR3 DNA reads TGTGCCAGCAGTTCCACAGGGCTTAGAGAGCAGTTCTTC. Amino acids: CASSSTGLREQFF.

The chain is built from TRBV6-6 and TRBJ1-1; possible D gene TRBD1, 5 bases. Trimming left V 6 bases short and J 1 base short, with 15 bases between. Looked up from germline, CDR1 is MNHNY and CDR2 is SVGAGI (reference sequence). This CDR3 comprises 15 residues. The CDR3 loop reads CASSFVNTGNTEAFF. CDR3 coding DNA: TGTGCCAGCAGCTTTGTCAATACAGGGAACACTGAAGCTTTCTTT.

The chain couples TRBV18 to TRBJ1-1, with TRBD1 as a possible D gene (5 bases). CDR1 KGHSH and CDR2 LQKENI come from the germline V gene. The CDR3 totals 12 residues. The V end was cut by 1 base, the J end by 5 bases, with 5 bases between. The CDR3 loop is CASSPQGTEAFF. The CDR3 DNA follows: TGTGCCAGCTCACCACAGGGGACTGAAGCTTTCTTT.

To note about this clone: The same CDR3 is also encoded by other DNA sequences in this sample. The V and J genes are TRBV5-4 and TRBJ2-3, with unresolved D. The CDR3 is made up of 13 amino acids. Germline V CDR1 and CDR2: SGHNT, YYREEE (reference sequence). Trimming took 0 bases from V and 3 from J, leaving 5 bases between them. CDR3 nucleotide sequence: TGTGCCAGCAGCTTGGCGGGTACAGATACGCAGTATTTT. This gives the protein CASSLAGTDTQYF.

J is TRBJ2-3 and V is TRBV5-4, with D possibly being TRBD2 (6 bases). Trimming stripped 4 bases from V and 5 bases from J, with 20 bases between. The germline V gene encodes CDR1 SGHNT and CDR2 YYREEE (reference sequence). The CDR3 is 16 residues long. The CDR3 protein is CASSPQRGLGGDTQYF. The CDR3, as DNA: TGTGCCAGCAGCCCCCAACGCGGTTTGGGGGGAGATACGCAGTATTTT. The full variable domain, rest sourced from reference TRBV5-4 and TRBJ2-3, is ETGVTQSPTHLIKTRGQQVTLRCSSQSGHNTVSWYQQALGQGPQFIFQYYREEENGRGNFPPRFSGLQFPNYSSELNVNALELDDSALYLCASSPQRGLGGDTQYFGPGTRLTVL.

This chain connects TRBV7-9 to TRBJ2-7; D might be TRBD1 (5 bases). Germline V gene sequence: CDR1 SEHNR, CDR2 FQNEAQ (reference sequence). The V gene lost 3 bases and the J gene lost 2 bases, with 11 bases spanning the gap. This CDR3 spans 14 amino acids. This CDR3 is CASSFLQETYEQYF. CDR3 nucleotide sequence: TGTGCCAGCAGCTTTTTACAGGAAACCTACGAGCAGTACTTC. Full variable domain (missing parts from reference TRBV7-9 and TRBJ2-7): DTGVSQNPRHKITKRGQNVTFRCDPISEHNRLYWYRQTLGQGPEFLTYFQNEAQLEKSRLLSDRFSAERPKGSFSTLEIQRTEQGDSAMYLCASSFLQETYEQYFGPGTRLTVT.

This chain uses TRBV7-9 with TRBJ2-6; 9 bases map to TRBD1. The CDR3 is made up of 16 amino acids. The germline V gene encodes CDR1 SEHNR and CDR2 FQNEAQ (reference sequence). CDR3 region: CSGVGQGLTGANVLTF. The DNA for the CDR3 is TGTTCCGGGGTGGGACAGGGATTGACTGGGGCCAACGTCCTGACTTTC.

The CDR3 is CASSATGGSSYNEQFF. CDR3 coding DNA: TGTGCCAGCAGCGCGACAGGGGGAAGCTCCTACAATGAGCAGTTCTTC. V usage is TRBV9 and J usage is TRBJ2-1; 9 bases are a match to TRBD1. Trimming took 3 bases from V and 0 from J; bases not matched to a gene: 4. Per germline, CDR1 SGDLS and CDR2 YYNGEE. CDR3 size: 16 residues.

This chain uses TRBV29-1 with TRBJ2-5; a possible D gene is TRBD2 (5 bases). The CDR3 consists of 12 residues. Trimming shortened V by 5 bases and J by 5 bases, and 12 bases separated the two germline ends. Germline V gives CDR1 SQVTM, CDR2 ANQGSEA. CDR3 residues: CSVSGSEETQYF. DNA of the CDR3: TGCAGCGTTTCGGGGTCAGAGGAGACCCAGTACTTC.

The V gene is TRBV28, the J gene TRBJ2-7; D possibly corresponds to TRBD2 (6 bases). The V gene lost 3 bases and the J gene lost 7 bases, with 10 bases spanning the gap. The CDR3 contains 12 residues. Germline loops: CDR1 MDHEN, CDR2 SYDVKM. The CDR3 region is CASSLLGLEQYF. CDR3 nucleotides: TGTGCCAGCAGTTTGTTGGGACTTGAGCAGTACTTC.

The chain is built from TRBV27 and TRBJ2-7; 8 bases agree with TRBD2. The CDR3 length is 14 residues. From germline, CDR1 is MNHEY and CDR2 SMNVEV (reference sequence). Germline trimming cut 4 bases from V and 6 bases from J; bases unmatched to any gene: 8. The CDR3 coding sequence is TGTGCCAGCAGTTCTTTGAGCGGGAGTCTCGAGCAGTACTTC. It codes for CASSSLSGSLEQYF.

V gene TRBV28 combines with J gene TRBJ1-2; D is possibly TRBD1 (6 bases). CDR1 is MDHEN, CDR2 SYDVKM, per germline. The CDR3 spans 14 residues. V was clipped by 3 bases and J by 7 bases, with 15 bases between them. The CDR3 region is CASSLSKGGVGYTF. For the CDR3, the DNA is TGTGCCAGCAGTTTGTCTAAAGGGGGGGTTGGCTACACCTTC.

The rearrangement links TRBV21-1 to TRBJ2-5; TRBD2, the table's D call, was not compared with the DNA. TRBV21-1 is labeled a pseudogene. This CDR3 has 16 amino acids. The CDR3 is CASTLPGGTVQETQYF. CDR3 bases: TGTGCCAGCACCCTCCCCGGGGGGACGGTCCAAGAGACCCAGTACTTC.

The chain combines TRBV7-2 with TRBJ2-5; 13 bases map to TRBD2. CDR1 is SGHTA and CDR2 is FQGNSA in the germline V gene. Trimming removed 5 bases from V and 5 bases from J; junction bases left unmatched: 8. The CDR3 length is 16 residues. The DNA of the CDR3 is TGTGCCAGCAGCGCTGGACTAGCGGGAGTGTATGAGACCCAGTACTTC. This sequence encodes CASSAGLAGVYETQYF.

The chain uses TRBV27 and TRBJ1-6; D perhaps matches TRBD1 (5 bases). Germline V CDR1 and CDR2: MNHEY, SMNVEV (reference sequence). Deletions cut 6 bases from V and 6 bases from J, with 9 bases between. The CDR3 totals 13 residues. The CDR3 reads CASSGQVNSPLHF. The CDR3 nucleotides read TGTGCCAGCAGCGGACAAGTTAATTCACCCCTCCACTTT.